The clone carrying this TCR beta chain was observed once. Antigen unknown. Data came from immunoSEQ multiplex PCR; TCRdb stores just in-frame clones and leaves some out. The sample lists 60,000 to 70,000 clones; more than 75% were seen once. The data belong to a study of glioma-infiltrating T cells after dendritic cell vaccination. Study-wide context: The vaccine used monocyte-derived dendritic cells pulsed overnight with autologous tumor lysate. Dendritic cell vaccine was injected intradermally three times, biweekly.

The CDR3 extends over 16 amino acids. The V gene end was trimmed by 4 bases and the J gene end by 4 bases; junction bases not matched to a gene: 6. Germline CDR1 reads MNHNY; CDR2 reads SVGAGI (reference sequence). Study-wide results and caveats: No direct clonality-survival link was found; a diverse polyclonal response may matter. Few patients contributed both blood and tumor specimens.

This sequence was found in a human donor with glioblastoma. The rearrangement joins TRBV6-6 to TRBJ2-2; 10 positions match TRBD1. The sequencing used blood, collected before dendritic cell vaccination. The CDR3 spells CASSCGGQGCTGELFF. CDR3 coding DNA: TGTGCCAGCAGTTGCGGGGGACAGGGGTGCACCGGGGAGCTGTTTTTT.